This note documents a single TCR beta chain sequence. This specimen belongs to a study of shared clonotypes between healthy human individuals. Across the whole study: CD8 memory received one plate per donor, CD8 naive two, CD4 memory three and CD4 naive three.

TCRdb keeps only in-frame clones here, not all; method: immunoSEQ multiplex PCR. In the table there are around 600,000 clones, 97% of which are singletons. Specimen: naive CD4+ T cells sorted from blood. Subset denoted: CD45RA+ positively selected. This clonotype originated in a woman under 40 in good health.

The CDR3 here is CASKGLRTGRVENEKLFF. The CDR3 bases are TGTGCCAGCAAGGGTTTACGGACAGGGAGGGTTGAAAATGAAAAACTGTTTTTT. The rearrangement uses TRBV25-1 and TRBJ1-4, with TRBD1 matching over 8 bases. The J segment lost 5 bases and the V segment lost 7 bases, leaving 18 bases of the junction unmatched. The CDR3 is made up of 18 amino acids. The V gene's germline CDR1 is MGHDK and CDR2 SYGVNS.